Listed below are T cell receptor beta chains from one sample, sequenced in a study of T cells in localized non-small cell lung cancer. Assay used: immunoSEQ multiplex PCR; TCRdb lists only in-frame clones, some missing. The sample yields 25,000 to 35,000 clones, approximately 88% seen once. The material was peripheral blood, obtained before any cancer treatment. The source is a female donor older than 55 with stage I lung adenocarcinoma. The CDR3 runs from the conserved cysteine through the conserved F or W. Fields, in order: J gene, clone size, V gene, CDR3 length, D gene, CDR3 DNA, CDR3 protein. D genes are given only for firm matches. Expanded clones are given a class, and other clones once, few, many or no size at all.

TRBJ2-4 few TRBV5-1 15 TRBD2 TGCGCCAGCAGCCCGGGGACTAGCGACTCGCCCTTTCAGTACTTC CASSPGTSDSPFQYF
TRBJ1-1 - TRBV28 11 - TGTGCCAGCACCCTTGACACTGAAGCTTTCTTT CASTLDTEAFF
TRBJ2-1 - TRBV29-1 15 TRBD2 TGCAGCGTGGGTGTCAGCGGGAGCTCCTACAATGAGCAGTTCTTC CSVGVSGSSYNEQFF
TRBJ1-5 - TRBV18 16 - TGTGCCAGCTCACCACTAGGGGGGGCGAGGAATCAGCCCCAGCATTTT CASSPLGGARNQPQHF
TRBJ1-1 - TRBV19 14 - TGTGCCAGTAGTCCCCACCGGAGGGGCACTGAAGCTTTCTTT CASSPHRRGTEAFF
TRBJ1-1 - TRBV6-6 16 - TGTGCCAGCAGTTACCCGCCCGGGGCGCCGAACACTGAAGCTTTCTTT CASSYPPGAPNTEAFF
TRBJ2-2 - TRBV5-1 16 TRBD2 TGCGCCACCAACACCGGGACTAGCGAATACACCGGGGAGCTGTTTTTT CATNTGTSEYTGELFF
TRBJ2-1 - TRBV19 18 TRBD2 TGTGCCAGTAGTATAGATGGGCCTACTAGCGGGAGGAGCTATGAGCAGTTCTTC CASSIDGPTSGRSYEQFF
TRBJ2-2 - TRBV19 15 TRBD2 TGTGCCAGTAGTATATGGACTAGCGGGAGAGGGGAGCTGTTTTTT CASSIWTSGRGELFF
TRBJ2-4 - TRBV5-4 15 - TGTGCCAGCAGCTTGGGGGGGGAATCCAAAAACATTCAGTACTTC CASSLGGESKNIQYF
TRBJ2-2 - TRBV10-3 14 - TGTGCCATCAGAGGGACGGTGAACACCGGGGAGCTGTTTTTT CAIRGTVNTGELFF
TRBJ1-1 - TRBV5-1 14 - TGCGCCAGCAGCTTGGCCCCGGCCAACACTGAAGCTTTCTTT CASSLAPANTEAFF
TRBJ1-4 once TRBV4-1 15 - TGCGCCAGCAGCCAAGTGGGTCGGACTAATGAAAAACTGTTTTTT CASSQVGRTNEKLFF
TRBJ2-1 - TRBV29-1 13 - TGCAGCGTCGGGACTGTAATGGGTAATCAGCAGTTCTTC CSVGTVMGNQQFF
TRBJ2-7 - TRBV7-2 14 - TGTGCCAGCAGCCCCAGCGTAAGCTCCTACGAGCAGTACTTC CASSPSVSSYEQYF
TRBJ2-5 - TRBV4-3 15 - TGCGCCAGCAGCCAAGGATTAAATAATCGGGAGACCCAGTACTTC CASSQGLNNRETQYF
TRBJ2-3 - TRBV2 16 TRBD2 TGTGCCAGCAGTATAACTAGCGGGAGTGGTGCAGATACGCAGTATTTT CASSITSGSGADTQYF
TRBJ1-2 - TRBV28 15 - TGTGCCAGCAGTTTAGTAGGCAGGGGTAACGATGGCTACACCTTC CASSLVGRGNDGYTF
TRBJ1-5 - TRBV10-3 13 - TGTGCCATCACCGGACAGCTCGGTCAGCCCCAGCATTTT CAITGQLGQPQHF
TRBJ1-5 - TRBV28 14 - TGTGCCAGCAGAGACCTAAGGGGCGATCAGCCCCAGCATTTT CASRDLRGDQPQHF
TRBJ2-1 - TRBV6-5 14 - TGTGCCAGCAGTTACACGGGCTCCTACAATGAGCAGTTCTTC CASSYTGSYNEQFF
TRBJ2-7 - TRBV18 14 TRBD1 TGTGCCAGCTCACACGCCAGGGGGCTCTACGAGCAGTACTTC CASSHARGLYEQYF
TRBJ2-7 - TRBV11-2 16 TRBD2 TGTGCCAGCAGCTCCCCCTGGACTAGCGGGTCCTACGAGCAGTACTTC CASSSPWTSGSYEQYF
TRBJ2-5 - TRBV6-6 14 - TGTGCCAGCAATACGGGTCAGAGACAAGAGACCCAGTACTTC CASNTGQRQETQYF
TRBJ2-7 - TRBV7-2 15 - TGTGCCAGCAGCCCCGGGCCTATTATGCACTACGAGCAGTACTTC CASSPGPIMHYEQYF
TRBJ2-2 - TRBV7-7 14 - TGTGCCAGCAGCGCCGTCGGGCCGGCCGGGGAGCTGTTTTTT CASSAVGPAGELFF
TRBJ1-1 - TRBV15 14 - TGTGCCACCAGCAGAAACGCCCTGAACACTGAAGCTTTCTTT CATSRNALNTEAFF
TRBJ1-1 - TRBV20-1 11 - TGCGTGGGGCAGGAGAACACTGAAGCTTTCTTT CVGQENTEAFF
TRBJ1-1 - TRBV5-3 16 - TGTGCCAGAAGCGCCTCTCGAACCTATATGAACACTGAAGCTTTCTTT CARSASRTYMNTEAFF
TRBJ2-7 - TRBV27 14 TRBD2 TGTGCCAGCAAAGTCGGACTAGCGGATTACGAGCAGTACTTC CASKVGLADYEQYF
TRBJ2-5 - TRBV7-9 16 TRBD2 TGTGCCAGCAGCCCTCGACTAGCGGGGTTCCAAGAGACCCAGTACTTC CASSPRLAGFQETQYF
TRBJ2-7 - TRBV6-6 14 - TGTGCCAGCAGTTACTCGTCGTCTTCCTACGAGCAGTACTTC CASSYSSSSYEQYF
TRBJ2-2 - TRBV18 14 - TGTGCCAGCTCACCGGGAATACACACCGGGGAGCTGTTTTTT CASSPGIHTGELFF
TRBJ2-2 - TRBV14 12 - TGTGCCAGCAGCCCTCTCACCGGGGAGCTGTTTTTT CASSPLTGELFF
TRBJ2-5 once TRBV5-1 14 - TGCGCCAGCAGCTTGGAATTCGGGAATGAGGCCCAGTACTTC CASSLEFGNEAQYF
TRBJ1-1 - TRBV5-4 14 - TGTGCCAGCAGCAAGGACGGTGAGAACACTGAAGCTTTCTTT CASSKDGENTEAFF
TRBJ2-3 once TRBV28 17 - TGTGCCAGCAGCCTCTTCCAAGGGGGGAGAAGCACAGATGCGCAGTATTTT CASSLFQGGRSTDAQYF
TRBJ2-1 - TRBV6-6 15 TRBD2 TGTGCCAGCGCCAATCGGCTAGCGGGAGGCAATGAGCAGTTCTTC CASANRLAGGNEQFF
TRBJ2-3 - TRBV11-2 15 TRBD2 TGTGCCAGCAGCTCAACTAGCGGGAGCACAGATACGCAGTATTTT CASSSTSGSTDTQYF
TRBJ2-1 - TRBV21-1 16 - TGTGCCAGCAGCATCTGGACCCCGACTTCCTACAATGAGCAGTTCTTC CASSIWTPTSYNEQFF
TRBJ1-4 - TRBV10-1 17 - TGCGCCAGCAGTGAGAGGGGGGGCCGGGAAACTAATGAAAAACTGTTTTTT CASSERGGRETNEKLFF